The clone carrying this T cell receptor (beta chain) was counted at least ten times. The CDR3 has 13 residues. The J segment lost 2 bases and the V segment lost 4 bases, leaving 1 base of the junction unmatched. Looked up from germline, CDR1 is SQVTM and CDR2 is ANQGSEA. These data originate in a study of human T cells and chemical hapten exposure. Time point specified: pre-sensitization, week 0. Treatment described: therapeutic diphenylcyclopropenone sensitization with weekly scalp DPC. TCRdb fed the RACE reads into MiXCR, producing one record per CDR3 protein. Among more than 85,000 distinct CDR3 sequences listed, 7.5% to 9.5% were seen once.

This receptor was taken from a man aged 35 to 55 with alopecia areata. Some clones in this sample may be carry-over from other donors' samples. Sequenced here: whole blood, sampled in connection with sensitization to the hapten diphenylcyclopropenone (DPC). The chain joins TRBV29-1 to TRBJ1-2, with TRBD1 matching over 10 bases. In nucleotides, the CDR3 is TGCAGCGTTGCGGGACAGGGGAACTATGGCTACACCTTC. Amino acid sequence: CSVAGQGNYGYTF.